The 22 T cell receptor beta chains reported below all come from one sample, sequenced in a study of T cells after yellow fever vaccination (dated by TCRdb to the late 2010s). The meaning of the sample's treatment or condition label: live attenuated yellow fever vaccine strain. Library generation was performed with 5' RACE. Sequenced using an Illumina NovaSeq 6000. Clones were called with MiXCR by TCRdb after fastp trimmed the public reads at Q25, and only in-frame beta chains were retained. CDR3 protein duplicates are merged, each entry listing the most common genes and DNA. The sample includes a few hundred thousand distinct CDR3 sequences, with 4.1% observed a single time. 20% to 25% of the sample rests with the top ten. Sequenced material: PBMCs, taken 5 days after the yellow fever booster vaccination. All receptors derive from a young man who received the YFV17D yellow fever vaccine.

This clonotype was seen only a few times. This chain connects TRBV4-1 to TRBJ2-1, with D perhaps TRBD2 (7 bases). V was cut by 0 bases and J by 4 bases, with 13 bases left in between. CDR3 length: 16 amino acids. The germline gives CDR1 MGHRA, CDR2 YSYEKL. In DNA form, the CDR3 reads TGCGCCAGCAGCCAAGATGGGCGGGGGCGATACAATGAGCAGTTCTTC. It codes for CASSQDGRGRYNEQFF.

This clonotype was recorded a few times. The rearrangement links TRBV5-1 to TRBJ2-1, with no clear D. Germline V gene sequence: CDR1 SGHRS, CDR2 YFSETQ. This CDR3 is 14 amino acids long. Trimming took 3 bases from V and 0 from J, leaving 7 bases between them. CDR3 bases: TGCGCCAGCAGCTACCGGACCTCCTACAATGAGCAGTTCTTC. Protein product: CASSYRTSYNEQFF.

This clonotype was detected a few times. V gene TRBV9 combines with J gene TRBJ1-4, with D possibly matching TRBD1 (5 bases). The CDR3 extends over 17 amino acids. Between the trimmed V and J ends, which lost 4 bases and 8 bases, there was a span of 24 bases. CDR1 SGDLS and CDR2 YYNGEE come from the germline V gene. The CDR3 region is CASSPVGVATGWEKLFF. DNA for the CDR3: TGTGCCAGCAGCCCCGTCGGGGTGGCCACAGGATGGGAAAAACTGTTTTTT.

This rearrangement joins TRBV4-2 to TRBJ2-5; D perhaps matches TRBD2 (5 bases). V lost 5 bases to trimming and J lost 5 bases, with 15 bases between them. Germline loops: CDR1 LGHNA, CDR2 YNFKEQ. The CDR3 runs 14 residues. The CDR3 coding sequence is TGTGCCAGCAGCGGACGGGCGGGTGGGGAGACCCAGTACTTC. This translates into CASSGRAGGETQYF.

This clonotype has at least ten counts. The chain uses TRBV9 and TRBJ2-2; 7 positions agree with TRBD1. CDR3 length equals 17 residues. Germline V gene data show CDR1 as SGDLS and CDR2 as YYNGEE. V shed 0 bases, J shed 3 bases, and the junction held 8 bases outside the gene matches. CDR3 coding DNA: TGTGCCAGCAGCGTAGCAGTAGGGGGCGCAGACACCGGGGAGCTGTTTTTT. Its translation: CASSVAVGGADTGELFF.

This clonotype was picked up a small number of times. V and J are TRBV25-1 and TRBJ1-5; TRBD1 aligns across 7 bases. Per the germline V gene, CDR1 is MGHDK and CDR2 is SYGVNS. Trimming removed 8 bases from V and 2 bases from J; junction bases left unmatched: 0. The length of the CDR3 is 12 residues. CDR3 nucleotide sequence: TGTGCCAGCGGACAGGGCAATCAGCCCCAGCATTTT. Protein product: CASGQGNQPQHF.

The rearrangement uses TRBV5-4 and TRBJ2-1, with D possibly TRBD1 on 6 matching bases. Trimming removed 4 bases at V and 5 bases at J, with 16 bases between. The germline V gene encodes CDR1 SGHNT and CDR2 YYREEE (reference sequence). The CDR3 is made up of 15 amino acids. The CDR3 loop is CASSTDGTRNNEQFF. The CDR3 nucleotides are TGTGCCAGCAGCACGGACGGGACACGCAACAATGAGCAGTTCTTC.

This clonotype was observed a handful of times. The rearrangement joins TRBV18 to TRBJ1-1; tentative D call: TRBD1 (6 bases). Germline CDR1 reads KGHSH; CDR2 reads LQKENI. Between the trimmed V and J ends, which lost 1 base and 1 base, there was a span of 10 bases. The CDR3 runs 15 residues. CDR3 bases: TGTGCCAGCTCACCACTCTCGACAGGGAACACTGAAGCTTTCTTT. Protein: CASSPLSTGNTEAFF.

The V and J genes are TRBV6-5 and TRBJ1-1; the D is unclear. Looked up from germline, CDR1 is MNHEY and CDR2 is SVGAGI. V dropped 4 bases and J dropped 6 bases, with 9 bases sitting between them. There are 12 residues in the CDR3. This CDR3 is CASSSSGAEAFF. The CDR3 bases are TGTGCCAGCAGTTCCTCCGGCGCTGAAGCTTTCTTT.

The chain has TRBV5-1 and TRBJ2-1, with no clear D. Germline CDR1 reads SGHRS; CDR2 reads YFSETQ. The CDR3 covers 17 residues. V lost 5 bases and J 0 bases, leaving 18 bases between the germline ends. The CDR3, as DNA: TGCGCCAGCAGTATGGCCCGACGCTTAAGCTCCTACAATGAGCAGTTCTTC. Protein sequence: CASSMARRLSSYNEQFF. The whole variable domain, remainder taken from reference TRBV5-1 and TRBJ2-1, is KAGVTQTPRYLIKTRGQQVTLSCSPISGHRSVSWYQQTPGQGLQFLFEYFSETQRNKGNFPGRFSGRQFSNSRSEMNVSTLELGDSALYLCASSMARRLSSYNEQFFGPGTRLTVL.

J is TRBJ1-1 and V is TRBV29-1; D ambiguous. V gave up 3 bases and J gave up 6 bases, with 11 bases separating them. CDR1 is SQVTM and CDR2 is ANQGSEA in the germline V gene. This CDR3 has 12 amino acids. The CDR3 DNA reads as TGCAGCGTTGACACTAACAGCCCTGAAGCTTTCTTT. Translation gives CSVDTNSPEAFF.

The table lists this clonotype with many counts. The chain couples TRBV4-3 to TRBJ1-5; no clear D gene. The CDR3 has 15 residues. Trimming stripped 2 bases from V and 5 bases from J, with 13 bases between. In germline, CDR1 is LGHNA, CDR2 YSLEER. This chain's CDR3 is CASSQRWRRDQPQHF. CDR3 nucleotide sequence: TGCGCCAGCAGCCAACGGTGGAGGCGGGATCAGCCCCAGCATTTT.

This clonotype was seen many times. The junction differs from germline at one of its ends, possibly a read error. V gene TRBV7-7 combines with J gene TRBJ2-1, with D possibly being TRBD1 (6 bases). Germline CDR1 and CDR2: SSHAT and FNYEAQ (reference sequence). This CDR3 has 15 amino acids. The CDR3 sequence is CASSQDRNRLNEQFF. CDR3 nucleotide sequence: TGTGCTAGCAGCCAAGACAGGAATCGTCTCAATGAGCAGTTCTTC. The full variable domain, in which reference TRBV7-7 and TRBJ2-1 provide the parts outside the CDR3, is GAGVSQSPRYKVTKRGQDVTLRCDPISSHATLYWYQQALGQGPEFLTYFNYEAQPDKSGLPSDRFSAERPEGSISTLTIQRTEQRDSAMYRCASSQDRNRLNEQFFGPGTRLTVL.

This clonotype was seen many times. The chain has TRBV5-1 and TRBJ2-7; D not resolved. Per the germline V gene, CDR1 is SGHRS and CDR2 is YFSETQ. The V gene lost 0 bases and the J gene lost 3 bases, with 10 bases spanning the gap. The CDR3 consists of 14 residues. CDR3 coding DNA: TGCGCCAGCAGCTTGGTCCCGGATCACTACGAGCAGTACGTC. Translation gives CASSLVPDHYEQYV.

For the CDR3, the DNA is TGCGCCAGCAGCCCGACAGGGGCTGGGGCCAACGTCCTGACTTTC. Its translation: CASSPTGAGANVLTF. The chain links TRBV5-1 to TRBJ2-6; 8 bases match TRBD1. Germline CDR1 and CDR2: SGHRS and YFSETQ. The trim removed 4 bases at V and 2 bases at J, leaving 2 bases unmatched. The CDR3 loop spans 15 amino acids. Drawing the rest from reference TRBV5-1 and TRBJ2-6, the complete variable domain is KAGVTQTPRYLIKTRGQQVTLSCSPISGHRSVSWYQQTPGQGLQFLFEYFSETQRNKGNFPGRFSGRQFSNSRSEMNVSTLELGDSALYLCASSPTGAGANVLTFGAGSRLTVL.

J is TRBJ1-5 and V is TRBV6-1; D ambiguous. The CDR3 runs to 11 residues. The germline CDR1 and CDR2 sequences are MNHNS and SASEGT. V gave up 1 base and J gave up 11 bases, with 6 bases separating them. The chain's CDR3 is CASSEETTQHF. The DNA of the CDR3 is TGTGCCAGCAGTGAAGAAACGACCCAGCATTTT.

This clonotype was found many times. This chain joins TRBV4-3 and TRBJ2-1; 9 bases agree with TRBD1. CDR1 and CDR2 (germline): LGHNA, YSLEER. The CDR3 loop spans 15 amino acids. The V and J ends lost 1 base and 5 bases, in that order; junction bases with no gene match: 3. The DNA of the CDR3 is TGCGCCAGCAGCCAAGGTTGGACAGGGGACAATGAGCAGTTCTTC. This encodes CASSQGWTGDNEQFF.

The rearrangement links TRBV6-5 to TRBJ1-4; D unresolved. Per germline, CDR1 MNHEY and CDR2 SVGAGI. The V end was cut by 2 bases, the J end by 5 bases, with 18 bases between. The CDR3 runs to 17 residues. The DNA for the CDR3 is TGTGCCAGCAGTTACGGGATCTCGGGAGCGAGGAATGAAAAACTGTTTTTT. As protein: CASSYGISGARNEKLFF.

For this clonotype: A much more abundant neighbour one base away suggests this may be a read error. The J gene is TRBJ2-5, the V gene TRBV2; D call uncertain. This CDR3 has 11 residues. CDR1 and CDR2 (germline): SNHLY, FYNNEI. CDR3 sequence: CDSSVRETQYF. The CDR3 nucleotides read TGTGACAGCAGTGTGAGAGAGACCCAGTACTTC.

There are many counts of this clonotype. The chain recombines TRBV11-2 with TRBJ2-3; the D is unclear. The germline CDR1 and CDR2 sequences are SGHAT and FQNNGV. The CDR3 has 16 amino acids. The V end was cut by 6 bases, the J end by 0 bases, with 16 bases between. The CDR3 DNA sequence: TGTGCCAGCAGGTATACGGGCAGGACCAGCACAGATACGCAGTATTTT. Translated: CASRYTGRTSTDTQYF.

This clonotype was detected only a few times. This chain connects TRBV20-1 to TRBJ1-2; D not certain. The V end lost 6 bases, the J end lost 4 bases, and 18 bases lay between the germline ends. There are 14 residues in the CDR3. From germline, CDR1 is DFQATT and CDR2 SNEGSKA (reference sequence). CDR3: CSAQLVGELYGYTF. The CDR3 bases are TGCAGTGCCCAATTAGTCGGGGAACTCTATGGCTACACCTTC.

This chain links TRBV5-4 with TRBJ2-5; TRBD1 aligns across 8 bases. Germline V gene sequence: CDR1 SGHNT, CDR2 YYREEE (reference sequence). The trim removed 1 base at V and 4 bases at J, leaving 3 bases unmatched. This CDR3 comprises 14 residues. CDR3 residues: CASSLQGAPETQYF. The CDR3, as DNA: TGTGCCAGCAGCTTGCAGGGGGCCCCAGAGACCCAGTACTTC. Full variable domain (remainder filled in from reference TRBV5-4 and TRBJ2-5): ETGVTQSPTHLIKTRGQQVTLRCSSQSGHNTVSWYQQALGQGPQFIFQYYREEENGRGNFPPRFSGLQFPNYSSELNVNALELDDSALYLCASSLQGAPETQYFGPGTRLLVL.